Listed below are T cell receptor beta chains from one sample, sequenced in a study of T cell repertoires in cytomegalovirus infection. TCRdb re-called the reads through MiXCR, storing one row per CDR3 protein. The sample yields fewer than 550,000 distinct CDR3 sequences, approximately 30% seen once. Sequencing was carried out using PBMCs. The receptors derive from a human donor in good health (CMV status not recorded). Some clones in this sample may be carry-over from other donors' samples. Each CDR3 is given with its conserved first and last residue. The order of the fields is CDR3 DNA, CDR3 protein, clone size, J gene, D gene, V gene. D genes are given only for firm matches. Clone size is shown for a subset of rows, as once, few, many or a class of expanded clone.

TGCGCCAGCAGTGAGTCGCGGGGGGGGAACACTGAAGCTTTCTTT | CASSESRGGNTEAFF | . | TRBJ1-1 | . | TRBV10-2
TGTGCCACCAGCAGAGGCGAACGGGGCAGCTCCTACAATGAGCAGTTCTTC | CATSRGERGSSYNEQFF | few | TRBJ2-1 | . | TRBV15
TGTGCCAGCAGCTTAGCGAAGACAGGTGAGCAGTTCTTC | CASSLAKTGEQFF | . | TRBJ2-1 | . | TRBV7-6
TGTGCCAGCAGTTTACACAGGCTGAACACTGAAGCTTTCTTT | CASSLHRLNTEAFF | . | TRBJ1-1 | . | TRBV27
TGTGCCAGCTTTGAAAACCAGAGGGCCCTCCACTTT | CASFENQRALHF | . | TRBJ1-6 | . | TRBV28
TGTGCCAGCAGGAACAGGACAGGGGGAATAAATCAGCCCCAGCATTTT | CASRNRTGGINQPQHF | . | TRBJ1-5 | TRBD1 | TRBV12-3/TRBV12-4
TGTGCCATTTGGGACGAGATGAACACTGAAGCTTTCTTT | CAIWDEMNTEAFF | . | TRBJ1-1 | . | TRBV19
TGTGCCAGCAAGAGGGGGCAAGGCTATGGCTACACCTTC | CASKRGQGYGYTF | many | TRBJ1-2 | TRBD1 | TRBV27
TGTGCCAGCTTCTTCAGTGGAGCTAGCACAGATACGCAGTATTTT | CASFFSGASTDTQYF | few | TRBJ2-3 | . | TRBV6-1
TGTGACAGGAGCCAGGGGACTAGCCCGAACACCGGGGAGCTGTTTTTT | CDRSQGTSPNTGELFF | . | TRBJ2-2 | TRBD2 | TRBV5-4
TGTGCCAGCAGCTCCCCGGACAGGGTCCACAATGAGCAGTTCTTC | CASSSPDRVHNEQFF | many | TRBJ2-1 | TRBD1 | TRBV7-2
TGTGCCAGCAGCTTGTGGGGAGGTTCTAGCGGCTACAATGAGCAGTTCTTC | CASSLWGGSSGYNEQFF | . | TRBJ2-1 | TRBD2 | TRBV11-2
TGTGCCAGCAGCCCACCCGGGGAGCGCACGGGGGGGCACGGGGAGCTGTTTTTT | CASSPPGERTGGHGELFF | many | TRBJ2-2 | TRBD2 | TRBV11-1
TGTGCCAGTAGTATCCGGATCCCCACAGATACGCAGTATTTT | CASSIRIPTDTQYF | few | TRBJ2-3 | . | TRBV19
TGCGCCAGCAGCCAAGTTAATGCGCAAAACGAGCAGTACTTC | CASSQVNAQNEQYF | . | TRBJ2-7 | . | TRBV4-1
TGTGCCAGAGGGGGAAAACTCCTATTTGGCTACACCTTC | CARGGKLLFGYTF | few | TRBJ1-2 | . | TRBV2
TGTGCCACAGATACAGGGGCGTTCCCCTACGAGCAGTACTTC | CATDTGAFPYEQYF | many | TRBJ2-7 | TRBD1 | TRBV19
TGCGCCAGCAGCTTGGCCGGGGCAGACAATGAGCAGTTCTTC | CASSLAGADNEQFF | . | TRBJ2-1 | . | TRBV5-1
TGTGCCAGCAGTGAAGATTCTAGGCAGCAGTACTTC | CASSEDSRQQYF | few | TRBJ2-7 | . | TRBV25-1
TGTGCCAGCAGCTTATACGTGGGAATCGGCCCCAATGAGCAGTTCTTC | CASSLYVGIGPNEQFF | . | TRBJ2-1 | . | TRBV7-8
TGTGCCAGCAGCTTAGAAAGGACACTTCGCTATAATTCACCCCTCCACTTT | CASSLERTLRYNSPLHF | many | TRBJ1-6 | . | TRBV7-8
TGTGCCAGCAGTTACTATCGGGACAGGAATGAAAAACTGTTTTTT | CASSYYRDRNEKLFF | few | TRBJ1-4 | TRBD1 | TRBV6-2/TRBV6-3
TGCGCCAGCAGCTTGGCAAGCGGTCCCCAGTATGGCTACACCTTC | CASSLASGPQYGYTF | few | TRBJ1-2 | . | TRBV5-1
TGTGCCAGCAGCTTATATCTTAGCAGCATGAACACTGAAGCTTTCTTT | CASSLYLSSMNTEAFF | . | TRBJ1-1 | . | TRBV11-3
TGTGCCAGCAGTTACGGGACACTATCCCCCCACCAAGAGACCCAGTACTTC | CASSYGTLSPHQETQYF | . | TRBJ2-5 | . | TRBV6-2/TRBV6-3
TGTGCCAGCAGCTGGGACGGGAGGACTGAAGCTTTCTTT | CASSWDGRTEAFF | medium-sized | TRBJ1-1 | . | TRBV7-2
TGCGCCAGCAGCGCAGGGACAGGAGTGAACACTGAAGCTTTCTTT | CASSAGTGVNTEAFF | . | TRBJ1-1 | TRBD1 | TRBV5-1
TGTGCCAGCAGTTACGTCCAGGGCCTAAACTATGGCTACACCTTC | CASSYVQGLNYGYTF | . | TRBJ1-2 | . | TRBV6-5
TGCAGTGCTAGAGGGGGACAAGTACCCTACGAGCAGTACTTC | CSARGGQVPYEQYF | few | TRBJ2-7 | . | TRBV20-1
TGTGCCACCAGTGACGGGGGCTGGGACTATGGCTACACCTTC | CATSDGGWDYGYTF | . | TRBJ1-2 | . | TRBV24-1
TGTGCCAGCAGAGAAGGTAGTACTAGCACAGATACGCAGTATTTT | CASREGSTSTDTQYF | . | TRBJ2-3 | . | TRBV6-6
TGTGCCAGCAGCCGCTTAGCGGGGGACATCCAAGAGACCCAGTACTTC | CASSRLAGDIQETQYF | . | TRBJ2-5 | TRBD2 | TRBV7-6
TGTGCCAGCAGCTTAGCACCGGGACTAGCGGGCGGAGAGACCCAGTACTTC | CASSLAPGLAGGETQYF | many | TRBJ2-5 | TRBD2 | TRBV7-2
TGTGCCAGCAGCCGTCAGCTGAACACTGAAGCTTTCTTT | CASSRQLNTEAFF | few | TRBJ1-1 | . | TRBV7-8
TGTGCCAGCAGTTACAGGAGGGGGTCGGAAAATGAGCAGTTCTTC | CASSYRRGSENEQFF | . | TRBJ2-1 | . | TRBV6-8
TGTGCCAGCAGTCGGGACTCCCTCTACGAGCAGTACTTC | CASSRDSLYEQYF | many | TRBJ2-7 | . | TRBV6-1
TGCGCCAGCAGCCAACCGACAGGGGAGGGTCAGCCCCAGCATTTT | CASSQPTGEGQPQHF | many | TRBJ1-5 | TRBD1 | TRBV4-1
TGTGCCAGCAGTTTATGGGCAGGTGGCCAGCCCCAGCATTTT | CASSLWAGGQPQHF | few | TRBJ1-5 | . | TRBV28
TGTGCCACCAGCAGAGGCGGGAACACCGGGGAGCTGTTTTTT | CATSRGGNTGELFF | . | TRBJ2-2 | . | TRBV15
TGTGCCAGCATGAAATGGGTCACCCACGATGAGCAGTTCTTC | CASMKWVTHDEQFF | few | TRBJ2-1 | . | TRBV7-8
TGTGCCTGGAGTTCAACAGGAGCCCTCTACGAGCAGTACTTC | CAWSSTGALYEQYF | . | TRBJ2-7 | . | TRBV30
TGCAGTGCTAAAACAGGGGTTTTTAGCAATCAGCCCCAGCATTTT | CSAKTGVFSNQPQHF | few | TRBJ1-5 | TRBD1 | TRBV20-1
TGTGCCACCACAACTAGCGGGGGTCGATACGAGCAGTACTTC | CATTTSGGRYEQYF | few | TRBJ2-7 | TRBD2 | TRBV10-3
TGTGCCAGCAGCGGTCCGACAGGGGGCTCGAGGTATTTATACGAGCAGTACTTC | CASSGPTGGSRYLYEQYF | . | TRBJ2-7 | TRBD1 | TRBV9
TGTGCCAGCAGCTTACTAGCGGGGGATGTCTACGAGCAGTACTTC | CASSLLAGDVYEQYF | . | TRBJ2-7 | TRBD2 | TRBV11-1
TGTGCCATCAGTGAGTCGAGTCGGCTAGCTGGCTACAATGAGCAGTTCTTC | CAISESSRLAGYNEQFF | few | TRBJ2-1 | . | TRBV10-3
TGTGCCAGCAGTGACAGGGGGGGTAGAACTAATGAAAAGCTGTTTTTT | CASSDRGGRTNEKLFF | few | TRBJ1-4 | TRBD1 | TRBV6-1
TGTGCCAGCAGCCCTAAGCCCGGACAGGGCCCCATAAATCAGCCCCAGCATTTT | CASSPKPGQGPINQPQHF | many | TRBJ1-5 | TRBD1 | TRBV7-2
TGCAGCGTTTACAAAGGATCAGATACGCAGTATTTT | CSVYKGSDTQYF | . | TRBJ2-3 | . | TRBV29-1
TGTGCCAGCATTGAGGTTGGGAATGAGGCTACGCAGTATTTT | CASIEVGNEATQYF | once | TRBJ2-3 | . | TRBV11-2
TGCAGTGCTAGGGACCCTTCTAGCGGGGAAGTGAGCGGGGAGCTGTTTTTT | CSARDPSSGEVSGELFF | many | TRBJ2-2 | TRBD2 | TRBV20-1
TGTGCCAGCACCCGGTGGGAGTACAATGAGCAGTTCTTC | CASTRWEYNEQFF | . | TRBJ2-1 | . | TRBV12-3/TRBV12-4
TGTGCCAGCAGCTTAGGGGCACTACAGAGCAATCAGCCCCAGCATTTT | CASSLGALQSNQPQHF | . | TRBJ1-5 | . | TRBV7-9
TGTGCCAGCAGCCACACCACGAACACTGAAGCTTTCTTT | CASSHTTNTEAFF | few | TRBJ1-1 | . | TRBV14